This TCR beta chain was profiled in a study of T cell responses to AZD1222 COVID-19 vaccine. Study results and caveats: Spike-specific TCR depth and breadth grew after two AZD1222 doses. Targets within unmutated variant regions were reportedly found for nearly half of spike-specific TCRs. Baseline serostatus was positive in only five to seven AZD1222 recipients. Mostly white British, mostly female donors; authors suggested clonal diversity may be underestimated.

For this clone: As yet, its antigen is unknown.

This CDR3 has 16 amino acids. In germline, CDR1 is SGHRS, CDR2 YFSETQ. The germline V and J ends were trimmed by 3 bases and 3 bases, with 15 bases remaining between them. Only in-frame clones appear in the TCRdb table, and some are missing; sequencing was by immunoSEQ multiplex PCR. The profile shows about 110,000 clones, around 90% of them singletons. This chain connects TRBV5-1 to TRBJ2-2; perhaps TRBD2 as D (5 bases). The sequence derives from an adult in good health. This specimen consisted of peripheral blood, obtained on day 0 of AZD1222 vaccination. CDR3 protein: CASSSGGPKYTGELFF. CDR3 bases: TGCGCCAGCAGCTCCGGAGGACCCAAGTACACCGGGGAGCTGTTTTTT.